This T cell receptor (beta chain) was observed in a study of blood T cell repertoires in COVID-19. For the study at large: Acute-phase and convalescent COVID-19 samples originated in the United States, Italy and Spain. The analysed material was cDNA or gDNA that came from T cells, B-cell-depleted T cells, or PBMCs.

How the authors handled the data: Reference gene primer amplification yielded estimated nucleated cell counts. TCRdb's copy holds only in-frame clones and misses some; the assay was immunoSEQ multiplex PCR. Clone size and V and J calls were adopted from that table, with D and trimming inferred from the DNA. The data hold approximately 360,000 clones, with around 90% observed a single time. The CDR3 is made up of 15 amino acids. The V gene's germline CDR1 is SGHTA and CDR2 FQGTGA. Trimming cost V 3 bases and J 6 bases; bases outside gene matches: 8. This rearrangement joins TRBV7-3 to TRBJ2-7; TRBD1 matches at 10 bases. The TCR sequence derives from a man between 18 and 35 years old with active or convalescent COVID-19. Sequenced sample: peripheral blood. CDR3 DNA sequence: TGTGCCAGCAGCTTTAGCCCGGGACAGGGGCGCGAGCAGTACTTC. It is translated as CASSFSPGQGREQYF.